This passage covers 8 T cell receptor beta chains from one sample sequenced in a study of human T cells and chemical hapten exposure. TCRdb re-analysed the RACE reads in MiXCR, keeping a single row per CDR3 protein. This table has about 360,000 distinct CDR3 sequences, roughly 4.8% appearing once. Time point given: patch test 1, 2 weeks after DPC sensitization. As to treatment: therapeutic diphenylcyclopropenone sensitization with weekly scalp DPC. The specimen comprised whole blood, sampled in connection with sensitization to the hapten diphenylcyclopropenone (DPC). These receptors all stem from a woman between 50 and 59 years old with alopecia areata. Some clones in this sample may be carry-over from other donors' samples.

The chain joins TRBV5-1 to TRBJ2-3; 7 nucleotides line up with TRBD1. Germline values: CDR1 SGHRS, CDR2 YFSETQ. The J segment lost 5 bases and the V segment lost 0 bases, leaving 6 bases of the junction unmatched. The CDR3 runs to 15 residues. This CDR3 reads CASSLAGQAGDTQYF. As DNA, the CDR3 is TGCGCCAGCAGCTTGGCCGGACAGGCAGGAGATACGCAGTATTTT.

As to this clonotype: A single base separates this from a much larger clone, so it may be a read error. The chain employs TRBV4-3 and TRBJ1-5; TRBD1 is a possible D gene (5 bases). This CDR3 comprises 15 residues. Germline CDR1 and CDR2: LGHNA and YSLEER. Here the CDR3 reads CSSSQSQDSNQPQHF. The DNA for the CDR3 is TGCTCCAGCAGCCAGTCACAGGATAGCAATCAGCCCCAGCATTTT.

This clonotype was observed many times. The chain uses TRBV12-3 or TRBV12-4 and TRBJ2-6; D may be TRBD2 (5 bases). The CDR3 extends over 12 amino acids. Between the trimmed V and J ends, which lost 8 bases and 12 bases, there was a span of 14 bases. This chain's CDR3 is CASGPRRGVLTF. The CDR3 DNA is TGTGCCAGCGGACCCCGTCGGGGCGTCCTGACTTTC.

The J gene is TRBJ2-3, the V gene TRBV25-1; TRBD1 agrees at 7 bases. Losses at the gene ends were 6 bases for V and 2 bases for J; bases not matched to a gene: 8. CDR1 and CDR2 (germline): MGHDK, SYGVNS. The CDR3 runs to 15 residues. In DNA, the CDR3 is TGTGCCAGCAGCCTGGGGGACAGTCCCACAGATACGCAGTATTTT. This sequence encodes CASSLGDSPTDTQYF.

The chain recombines TRBV6-5 with TRBJ2-1, with D possibly TRBD1 on 7 matching bases. Per the germline V gene, CDR1 is MNHEY and CDR2 is SVGAGI. V lost 11 bases and J 2 bases, leaving 13 bases between the germline ends. This CDR3 is built from 13 residues. This chain's CDR3 is CAPGGFTYNEQFF. In DNA, the CDR3 is TGTGCCCCAGGGGGGTTCACCTACAATGAGCAGTTCTTC.

The chain is built from TRBV30 and TRBJ1-1; D uncertain. Trimming removed 0 bases at V and 0 bases at J, with 8 bases between. Looked up from germline, CDR1 is GTSNPN and CDR2 is SVGIG (reference sequence). CDR3 length: 14 residues. CDR3 in amino acids: CAWSVGIMNTEAFF. In nucleotides, the CDR3 is TGTGCCTGGAGTGTGGGGATCATGAACACTGAAGCTTTCTTT.

This clonotype was counted ten times or more. This rearrangement joins TRBV12-3 or TRBV12-4 to TRBJ2-2; a weak D match, TRBD1 (5 bases). Trimming took off 5 bases at V and 4 bases at J, with 11 bases between the two ends. This CDR3 region has 14 residues. CDR3 nucleotides: TGTGCCAGCAGTCCCCTTAGGGGCACCGGGGAGCTGTTTTTT. It codes for CASSPLRGTGELFF.

This clonotype has a count of ten or more. This sequence joins TRBV20-1 and TRBJ2-7, with TRBD1 as a possible D gene (5 bases). The V end lost 0 bases, the J end lost 5 bases, and 8 bases lay between the germline ends. Germline CDR1 DFQATT, CDR2 SNEGSKA (reference sequence). The CDR3 loop spans 12 amino acids. DNA for the CDR3: TGCAGTGCTAGAGATCAGGGCCACGAGCAGTACTTC. This translates into CSARDQGHEQYF.